This TCR beta chain was observed in a study of T cell responses to AZD1222 COVID-19 vaccine. CDR3 length equals 14 residues. V trimming: 5 bases; J trimming: 5 bases; junction bases outside the gene matches: 8. Germline V gene data show CDR1 as SGDLS and CDR2 as YYNGEE. On this clone: The target antigen is unknown.

Whole-study findings and limits: The donor group comprised mostly white British people and more females; the analysis possibly underestimated clonal diversity. Baseline serostatus was positive in only a handful of AZD1222 recipients. Every sample of the repertoires postdated the peak T cell response.

Generated by immunoSEQ multiplex PCR, the TCRdb table keeps only in-frame clones and is missing some. The sample lists 200,000 or so clones; about 90% were seen once. Sample: peripheral blood, taken on day 0 of MenACWY control vaccination. The receptor's source is an adult in good health. This chain joins TRBV9 and TRBJ2-7; 9 bases fit TRBD2. The CDR3 DNA is TGTGCCAGCAGTCGGCGGGGGGGCCCCGACGAGCAGTACTTC. It yields the protein CASSRRGGPDEQYF.